This TCR beta chain was captured in a study of blood T cell repertoires in COVID-19. As processed by the authors: Amplifying reference gene primers gave estimates of nucleated cell counts. Method: immunoSEQ multiplex PCR; TCRdb's copy keeps in-frame clones and lacks some. V and J calls and clone size come straight from that table; D and trimming were deduced from the DNA. The table lists around 200,000 clones, 70% to 80% of them singletons. Seattle patient enrollment occurred during active infection, with longitudinal follow-up thereafter. The V gene's germline CDR1 is SGDLS and CDR2 YYNGEE. The germline V and J ends were trimmed by 1 base and 4 bases, with 18 bases remaining between them. The CDR3 loop spans 17 amino acids.

The sample was peripheral blood. The chain has TRBV9 and TRBJ1-3; TRBD1 is a possible D gene (6 bases). The TCR sequence derives from a woman between 40 and 55 years old with COVID-19, enrolled during active disease. The CDR3 bases are TGTGCCAGCAGCGTAACTCATACAGGGCCGCCCGGAAACACCATATATTTT. This codes for CASSVTHTGPPGNTIYF.